This entry concerns a single T cell receptor beta chain. The data are from a study of cytomegalovirus exposure and HLA in healthy donors. 60 Vbeta and 13 Jbeta primers were used in PCR. Assay: immunoSEQ multiplex PCR; the TCRdb copy retains only in-frame clones and omits some. The sample lists about 130,000 clones, around 80% occurring once. Sequencing input: PBMCs. The TCR comes from a man between 25 and 39 years old in good health and CMV-seronegative.

The CDR3 coding sequence is TGTGCCATCAGCCAATTACAGGGTAACACTGAAGCTTTCTTT. Amino acids: CAISQLQGNTEAFF. The rearrangement uses TRBV10-3 and TRBJ1-1, with D perhaps TRBD1 (6 bases). The CDR3 runs to 14 residues. Germline assignment: CDR1 ENHRY and CDR2 SYGVKD. Trimming pared 6 bases from V and 2 bases from J, leaving 13 bases between.